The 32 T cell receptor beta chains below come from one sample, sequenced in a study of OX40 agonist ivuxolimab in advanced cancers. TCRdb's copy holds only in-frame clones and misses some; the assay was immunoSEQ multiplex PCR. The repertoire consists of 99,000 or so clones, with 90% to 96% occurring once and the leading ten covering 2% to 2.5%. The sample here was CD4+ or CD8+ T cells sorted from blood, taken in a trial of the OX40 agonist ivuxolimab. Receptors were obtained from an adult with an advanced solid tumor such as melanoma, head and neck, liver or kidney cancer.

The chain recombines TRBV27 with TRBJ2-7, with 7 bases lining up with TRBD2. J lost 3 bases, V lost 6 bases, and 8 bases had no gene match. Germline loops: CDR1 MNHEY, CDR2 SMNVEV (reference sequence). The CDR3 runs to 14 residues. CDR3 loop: CASRREGLRYEQYF. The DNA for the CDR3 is TGTGCCAGCAGACGAGAGGGACTACGCTACGAGCAGTACTTC.

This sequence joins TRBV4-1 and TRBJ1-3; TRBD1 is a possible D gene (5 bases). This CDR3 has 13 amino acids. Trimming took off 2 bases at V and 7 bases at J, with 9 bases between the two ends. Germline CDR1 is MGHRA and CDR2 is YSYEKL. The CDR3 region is CASSQRQGNTIYF. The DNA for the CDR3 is TGCGCCAGCAGCCAACGTCAGGGTAACACCATATATTTT.

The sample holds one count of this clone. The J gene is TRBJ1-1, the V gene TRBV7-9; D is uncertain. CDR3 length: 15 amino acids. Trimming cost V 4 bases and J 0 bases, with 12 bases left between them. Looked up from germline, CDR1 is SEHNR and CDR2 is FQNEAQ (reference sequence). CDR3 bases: TGTGCCAGCAGCTCCGTGCGGATAATGAACACTGAAGCTTTCTTT. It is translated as CASSSVRIMNTEAFF.

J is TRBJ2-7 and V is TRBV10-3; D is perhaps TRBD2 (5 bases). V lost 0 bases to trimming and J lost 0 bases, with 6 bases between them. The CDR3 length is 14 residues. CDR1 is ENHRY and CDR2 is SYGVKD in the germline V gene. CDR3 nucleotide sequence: TGTGCCATCAGTGAGTCGGGGAGCTCCTACGAGCAGTACTTC. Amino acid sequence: CAISESGSSYEQYF.

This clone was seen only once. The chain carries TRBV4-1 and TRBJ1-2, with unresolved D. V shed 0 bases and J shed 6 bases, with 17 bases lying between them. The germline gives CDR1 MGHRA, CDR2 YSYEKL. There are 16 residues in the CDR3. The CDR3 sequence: CASSQDTYGVNDGYTF. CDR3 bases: TGCGCCAGCAGCCAAGACACCTATGGAGTGAATGATGGCTACACCTTC.

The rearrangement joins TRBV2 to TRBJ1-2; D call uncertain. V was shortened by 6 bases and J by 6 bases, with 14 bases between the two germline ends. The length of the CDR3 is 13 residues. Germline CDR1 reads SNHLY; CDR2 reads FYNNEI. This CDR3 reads CASRVFGVDGYTF. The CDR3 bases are TGTGCCAGCAGAGTATTCGGGGTTGATGGCTACACCTTC.

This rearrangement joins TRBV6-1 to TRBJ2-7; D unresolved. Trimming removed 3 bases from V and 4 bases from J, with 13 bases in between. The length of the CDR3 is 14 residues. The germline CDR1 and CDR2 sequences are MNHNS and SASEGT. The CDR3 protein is CASSDPLLGYEQYF. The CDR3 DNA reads TGTGCCAGCAGTGACCCCTTACTGGGGTACGAGCAGTACTTC.

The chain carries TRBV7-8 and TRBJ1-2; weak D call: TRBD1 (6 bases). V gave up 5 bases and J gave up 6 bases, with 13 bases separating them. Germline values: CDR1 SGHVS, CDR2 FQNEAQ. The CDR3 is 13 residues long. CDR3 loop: CASSEGGKDGYTF. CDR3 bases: TGTGCCAGCAGCGAGGGGGGGAAGGATGGCTACACCTTC. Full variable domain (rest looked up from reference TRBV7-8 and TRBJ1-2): GAGVSQSPRYKVAKRGQDVALRCDPISGHVSLFWYQQALGQGPEFLTYFQNEAQLDKSGLPSDRFFAERPEGSVSTLKIQRTQQEDSAVYLCASSEGGKDGYTFGSGTRLTVV.

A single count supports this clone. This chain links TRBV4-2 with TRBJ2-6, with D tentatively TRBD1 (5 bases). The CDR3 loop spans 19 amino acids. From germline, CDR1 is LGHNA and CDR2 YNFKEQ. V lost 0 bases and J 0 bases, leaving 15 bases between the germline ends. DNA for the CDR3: TGTGCCAGCAGCCAAGATTCGGACAACCACCCCTCTGGGGCCAACGTCCTGACTTTC. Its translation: CASSQDSDNHPSGANVLTF.

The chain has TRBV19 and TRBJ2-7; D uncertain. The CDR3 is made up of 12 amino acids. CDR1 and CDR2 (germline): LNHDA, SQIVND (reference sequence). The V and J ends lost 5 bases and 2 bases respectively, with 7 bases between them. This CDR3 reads CASSGSTYEQYF. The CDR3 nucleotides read TGTGCCAGTAGTGGCAGTACCTACGAGCAGTACTTC.

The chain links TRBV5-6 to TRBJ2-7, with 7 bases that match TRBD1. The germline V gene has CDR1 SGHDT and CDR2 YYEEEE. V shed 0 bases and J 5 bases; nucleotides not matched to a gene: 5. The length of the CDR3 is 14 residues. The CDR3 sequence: CASSLDRGNHEQYF. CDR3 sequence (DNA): TGTGCCAGCAGCTTGGACAGGGGTAACCACGAGCAGTACTTC.

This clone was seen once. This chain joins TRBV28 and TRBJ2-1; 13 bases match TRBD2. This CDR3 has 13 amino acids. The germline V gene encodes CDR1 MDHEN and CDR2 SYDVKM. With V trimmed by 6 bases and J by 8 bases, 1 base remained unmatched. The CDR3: CASRLAGGDEQFF. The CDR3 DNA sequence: TGTGCCAGCAGACTAGCGGGAGGGGATGAGCAGTTCTTC. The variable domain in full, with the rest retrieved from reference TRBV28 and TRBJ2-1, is DVKVTQSSRYLVKRTGEKVFLECVQDMDHENMFWYRQDPGLGLRLIYFSYDVKMKEKGDIPEGYSVSREKKERFSLILESASTNQTSMYLCASRLAGGDEQFFGPGTRLTVL.

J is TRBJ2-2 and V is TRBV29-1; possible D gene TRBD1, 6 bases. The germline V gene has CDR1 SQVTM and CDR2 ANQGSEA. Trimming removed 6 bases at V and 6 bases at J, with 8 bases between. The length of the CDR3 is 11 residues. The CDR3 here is CSVQGPGELFF. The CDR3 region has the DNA TGCAGCGTACAGGGACCCGGGGAGCTGTTTTTT.

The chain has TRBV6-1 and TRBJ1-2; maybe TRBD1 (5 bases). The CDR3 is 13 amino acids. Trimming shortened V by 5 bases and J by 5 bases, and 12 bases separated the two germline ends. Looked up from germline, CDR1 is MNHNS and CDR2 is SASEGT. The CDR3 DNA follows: TGTGCCAGCAGTTTGGACATATCATATGGCTACACCTTC. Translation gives CASSLDISYGYTF.

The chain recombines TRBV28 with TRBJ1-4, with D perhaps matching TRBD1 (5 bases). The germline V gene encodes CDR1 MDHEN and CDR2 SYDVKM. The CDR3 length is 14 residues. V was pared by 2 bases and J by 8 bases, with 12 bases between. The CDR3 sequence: CASSLPYGGEKLFF. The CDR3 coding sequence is TGTGCCAGCAGTTTACCTTACGGGGGGGAAAAACTGTTTTTT.

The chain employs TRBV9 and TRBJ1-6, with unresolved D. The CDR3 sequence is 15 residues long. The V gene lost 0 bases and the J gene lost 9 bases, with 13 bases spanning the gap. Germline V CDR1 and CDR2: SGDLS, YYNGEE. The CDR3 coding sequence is TGTGCCAGCAGCGTAGGCGACCCCTCAGTTTCACCCCTCCACTTT. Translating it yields CASSVGDPSVSPLHF.

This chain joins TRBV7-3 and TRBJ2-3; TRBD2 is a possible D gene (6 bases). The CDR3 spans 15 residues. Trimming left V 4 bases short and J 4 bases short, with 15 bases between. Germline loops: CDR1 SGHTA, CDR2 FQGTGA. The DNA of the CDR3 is TGTGCCAGCAGCTCTAGCGAGACCGATTCAGATACGCAGTATTTT. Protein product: CASSSSETDSDTQYF.

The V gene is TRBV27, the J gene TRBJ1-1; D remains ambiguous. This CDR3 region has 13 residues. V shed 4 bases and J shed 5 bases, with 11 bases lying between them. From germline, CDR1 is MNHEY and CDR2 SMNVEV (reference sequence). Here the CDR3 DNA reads TGTGCCAGCAGTTGGGCAGATCGGACTGAAGCTTTCTTT. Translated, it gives CASSWADRTEAFF.

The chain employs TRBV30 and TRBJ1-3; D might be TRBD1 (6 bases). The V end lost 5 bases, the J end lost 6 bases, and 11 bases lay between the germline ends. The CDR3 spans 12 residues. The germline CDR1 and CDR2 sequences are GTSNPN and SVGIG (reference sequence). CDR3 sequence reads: CAWDRILNTIYF. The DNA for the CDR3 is TGTGCCTGGGACAGGATTTTAAACACCATATATTTT.

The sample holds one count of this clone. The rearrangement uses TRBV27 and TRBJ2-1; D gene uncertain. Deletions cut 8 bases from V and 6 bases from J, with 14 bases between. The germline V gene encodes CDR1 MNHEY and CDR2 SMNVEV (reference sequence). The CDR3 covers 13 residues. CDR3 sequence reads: CASRVAPSNEQFF. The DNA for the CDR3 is TGTGCCAGCCGGGTAGCTCCCTCCAATGAGCAGTTCTTC.

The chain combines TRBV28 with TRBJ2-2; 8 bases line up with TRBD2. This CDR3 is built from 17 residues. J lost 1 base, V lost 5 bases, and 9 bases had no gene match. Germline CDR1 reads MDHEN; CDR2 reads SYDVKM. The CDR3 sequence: CASSPYLAGRNTGELFF. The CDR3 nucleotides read TGTGCCAGCAGTCCTTATTTAGCGGGACGGAACACCGGGGAGCTGTTTTTT.

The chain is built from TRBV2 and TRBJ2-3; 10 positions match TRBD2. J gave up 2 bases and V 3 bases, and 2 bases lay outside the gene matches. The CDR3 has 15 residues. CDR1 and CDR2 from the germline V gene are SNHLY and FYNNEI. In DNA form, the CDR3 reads TGTGCCAGCAGTGATAGCGGGGGGCACACAGATACGCAGTATTTT. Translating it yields CASSDSGGHTDTQYF.

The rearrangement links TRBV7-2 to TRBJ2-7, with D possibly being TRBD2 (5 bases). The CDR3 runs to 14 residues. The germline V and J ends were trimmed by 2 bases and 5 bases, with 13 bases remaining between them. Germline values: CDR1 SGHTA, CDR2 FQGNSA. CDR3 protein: CASSLSGDFHEQYF. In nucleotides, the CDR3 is TGTGCCAGCAGCTTATCCGGGGATTTCCACGAGCAGTACTTC.

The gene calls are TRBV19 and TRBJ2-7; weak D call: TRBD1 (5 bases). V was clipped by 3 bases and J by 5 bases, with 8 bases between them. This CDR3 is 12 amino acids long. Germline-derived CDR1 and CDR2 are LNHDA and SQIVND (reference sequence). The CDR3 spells CASSIQGNEQYF. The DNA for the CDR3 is TGTGCCAGTAGTATTCAGGGTAACGAGCAGTACTTC.

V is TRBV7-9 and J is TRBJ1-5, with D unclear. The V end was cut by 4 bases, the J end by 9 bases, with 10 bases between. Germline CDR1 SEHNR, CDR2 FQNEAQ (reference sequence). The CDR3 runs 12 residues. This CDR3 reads CASSSDMGPQHF. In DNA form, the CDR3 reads TGTGCCAGCAGCTCCGACATGGGGCCCCAGCATTTT.

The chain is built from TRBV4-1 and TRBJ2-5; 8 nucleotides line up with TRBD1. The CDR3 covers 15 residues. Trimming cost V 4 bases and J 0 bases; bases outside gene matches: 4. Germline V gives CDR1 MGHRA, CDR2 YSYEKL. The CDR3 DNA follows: TGCGCCAGCAGCCCCCGGACAGGGTACCAAGAGACCCAGTACTTC. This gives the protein CASSPRTGYQETQYF.

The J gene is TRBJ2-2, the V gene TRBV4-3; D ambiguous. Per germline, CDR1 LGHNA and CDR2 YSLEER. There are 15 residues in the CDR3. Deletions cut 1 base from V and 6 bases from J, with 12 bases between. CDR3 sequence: CASSQVTATSGELFF. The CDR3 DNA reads TGCGCCAGCAGCCAAGTGACCGCGACATCCGGGGAGCTGTTTTTT.

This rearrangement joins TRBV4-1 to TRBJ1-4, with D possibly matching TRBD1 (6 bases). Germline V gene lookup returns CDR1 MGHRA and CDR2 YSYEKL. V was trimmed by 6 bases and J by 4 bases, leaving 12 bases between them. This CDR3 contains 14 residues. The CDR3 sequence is CASRLQGLNEKLFF. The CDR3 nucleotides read TGCGCCAGCAGGCTCCAGGGGCTTAATGAAAAACTGTTTTTT.

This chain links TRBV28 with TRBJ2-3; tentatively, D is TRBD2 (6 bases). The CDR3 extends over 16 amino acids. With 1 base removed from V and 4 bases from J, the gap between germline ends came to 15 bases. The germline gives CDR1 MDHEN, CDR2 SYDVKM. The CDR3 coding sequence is TGTGCCAGCAGTTTATCGTACAGCTCTAGCGCAGATACGCAGTATTTT. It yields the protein CASSLSYSSSADTQYF.

This chain's CDR3 is CASSLGSGGASYNEQFF. CDR3 bases: TGTGCCAGCAGCTTAGGTAGCGGGGGGGCCTCCTACAATGAGCAGTTCTTC. The chain links TRBV7-9 to TRBJ2-1; 11 nucleotides agree with TRBD2. The CDR3 is 17 amino acids. Per germline, CDR1 SEHNR and CDR2 FQNEAQ (reference sequence). Trimming removed 1 base from V and 0 bases from J; junction bases left unmatched: 2.

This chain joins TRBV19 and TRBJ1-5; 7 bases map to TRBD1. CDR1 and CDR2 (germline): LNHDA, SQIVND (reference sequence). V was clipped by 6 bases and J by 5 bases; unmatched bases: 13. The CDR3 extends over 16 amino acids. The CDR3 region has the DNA TGTGCCAGTAGCACTACAAACAGGGGATACGATCAGCCCCAGCATTTT. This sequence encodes CASSTTNRGYDQPQHF.

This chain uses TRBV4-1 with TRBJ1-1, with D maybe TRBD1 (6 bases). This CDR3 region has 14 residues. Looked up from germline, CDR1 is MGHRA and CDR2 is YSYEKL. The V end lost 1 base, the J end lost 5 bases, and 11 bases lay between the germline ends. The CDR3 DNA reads TGCGCCAGCAGCCAAGTCTCAGGGGAAACTGAAGCTTTCTTT. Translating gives CASSQVSGETEAFF.